This T cell receptor (beta chain) was sequenced during a study of cytomegalovirus exposure and HLA in healthy donors. Study-wide points: Researchers reportedly found TCR beta sequences accurately predicted most subjects' HLA-A and HLA-B alleles.

CDR3 size: 14 residues. V dropped 6 bases and J dropped 7; count of bases not matched to a gene: 10. The germline V gene has CDR1 LNHDA and CDR2 SQIVND (reference sequence). The study ran its PCR with 60 Vbeta and 13 Jbeta primers. The method was immunoSEQ multiplex PCR; TCRdb's version includes in-frame clones alone and lacks a portion of them. The table shows more than 100,000 clones, with 78% occurring only once. Worth noting for this clone: Its antigen is unidentified.

The chain has TRBV19 and TRBJ2-5, with TRBD1 matching 8 bases. The sequenced material came from PBMCs. This clonotype originated in a woman in her 30s in good health and CMV-seropositive. CDR3 sequence: CASRTGQEVGTQYF. DNA for the CDR3: TGTGCCAGTAGAACGGGACAGGAGGTTGGGACCCAGTACTTC.